A single sample gave rise to the 10 T cell receptor beta chains below, sequenced in a study of cytomegalovirus exposure and HLA in healthy donors. With 60 Vbeta and 13 Jbeta primers, the PCR was carried out. This table comes from immunoSEQ multiplex PCR, and its TCRdb copy is limited to in-frame clones, with some not included. The data show about 150,000 clones, about 78% seen once. The sequencing sample was made of PBMCs. These receptors all come from a man aged 50-59 years in good health and CMV-seropositive.

The chain uses TRBV2 and TRBJ1-2, with 7 positions matching TRBD1. CDR3 size: 13 residues. Per the germline V gene, CDR1 is SNHLY and CDR2 is FYNNEI. V shed 6 bases, J shed 4 bases, and the junction held 5 bases outside the gene matches. CDR3 sequence (DNA): TGTGCCAGCAGCGAGACAGGGTTCTATGGCTACACCTTC. This sequence encodes CASSETGFYGYTF.

In its sample, this clone was seen once. This chain joins TRBV27 and TRBJ2-1; 7 nucleotides line up with TRBD1. Germline assignment: CDR1 MNHEY and CDR2 SMNVEV (reference sequence). Unmatched junction bases numbered 7, after V lost 5 bases and J lost 0 bases. The length of the CDR3 is 16 residues. In DNA, the CDR3 is TGTGCCAGCAGTGGCCGGGACAGTAGCTCCTACAATGAGCAGTTCTTC. Its translation: CASSGRDSSSYNEQFF.

The genes are TRBV7-6 and TRBJ2-5; 7 bases are shared with TRBD2. V was clipped by 5 bases and J by 1 base; unmatched bases: 7. Germline-derived CDR1 and CDR2 are SGHVS and FNYEAQ. The CDR3 totals 15 residues. CDR3 bases: TGTGCCAGCAGCCTAAAAGCGGGGATCCAAGAGACCCAGTACTTC. Translating gives CASSLKAGIQETQYF.

The chain combines TRBV27 with TRBJ2-5; 10 bases are shared with TRBD1. After removal of 8 bases from V and 4 bases from J, the junction contained 10 bases not matched to a gene. The germline gives CDR1 MNHEY, CDR2 SMNVEV (reference sequence). CDR3 length: 15 amino acids. DNA for the CDR3: TGTGCCAGCGGCCCGGGACAGGGGAGGCGAGAGACCCAGTACTTC. Translated: CASGPGQGRRETQYF.

CDR3 loop: CASRSGLLGNTIYF. DNA of the CDR3: TGTGCCAGTAGGTCAGGCCTCCTTGGTAACACCATATATTTT. The chain joins TRBV19 to TRBJ1-3; D unresolved. Germline V gene data show CDR1 as LNHDA and CDR2 as SQIVND (reference sequence). The CDR3 consists of 14 residues. The V end lost 6 bases, the J end lost 7 bases, and 16 bases lay between the germline ends.

This clone showed up just once. This sequence joins TRBV5-1 and TRBJ2-2; maybe TRBD1 (6 bases). In germline, CDR1 is SGHRS, CDR2 YFSETQ. This CDR3 has 16 residues. The V end was cut by 2 bases, the J end by 0 bases, with 11 bases between. Here the CDR3 DNA reads TGCGCCAGCAGCTTAACCGGGACAACGAACACCGGGGAGCTGTTTTTT. Protein sequence: CASSLTGTTNTGELFF.

This chain connects TRBV18 to TRBJ1-1, with no clear D. CDR3 size: 15 residues. V lost 3 bases, J lost 5 bases, and 16 bases lay in between. Germline V gene data show CDR1 as KGHSH and CDR2 as LQKENI. CDR3 sequence (DNA): TGTGCCAGCTCACCTACGATTGAGGGTGAGACTGAAGCTTTCTTT. The encoded protein is CASSPTIEGETEAFF.

The genes are TRBV14 and TRBJ2-2, with 14 bases matching TRBD2. Germline trimming cut 1 base from V and 4 bases from J; bases unmatched to any gene: 2. CDR1 and CDR2 from the germline V gene are SGHDN and FVKESK. This CDR3 contains 17 residues. The CDR3 nucleotides are TGTGCCAGCAGCCAAGGAGGACTAGCGGGAGGCACCGGGGAGCTGTTTTTT. Its translation is CASSQGGLAGGTGELFF.

This rearrangement joins TRBV5-1 to TRBJ2-1, with 9 bases identical to TRBD1. The V gene's germline CDR1 is SGHRS and CDR2 YFSETQ. Unmatched junction bases numbered 8, after V lost 0 bases and J lost 4 bases. The CDR3 has 17 residues. CDR3 coding DNA: TGCGCCAGCAGCTTGGACAGGGGGCAAGGGGCTTACAATGAGCAGTTCTTC. This sequence encodes CASSLDRGQGAYNEQFF.

V usage is TRBV27 and J usage is TRBJ2-7; 7 bases are a match to TRBD2. CDR1 MNHEY and CDR2 SMNVEV come from the germline V gene (reference sequence). The trim removed 7 bases at V and 6 bases at J, leaving 12 bases unmatched. The CDR3 runs 14 residues. CDR3 DNA: TGTGCCAGCAAAGCCGAGACTAGCCGCTTCGAGCAGTACTTC. Its translation: CASKAETSRFEQYF.